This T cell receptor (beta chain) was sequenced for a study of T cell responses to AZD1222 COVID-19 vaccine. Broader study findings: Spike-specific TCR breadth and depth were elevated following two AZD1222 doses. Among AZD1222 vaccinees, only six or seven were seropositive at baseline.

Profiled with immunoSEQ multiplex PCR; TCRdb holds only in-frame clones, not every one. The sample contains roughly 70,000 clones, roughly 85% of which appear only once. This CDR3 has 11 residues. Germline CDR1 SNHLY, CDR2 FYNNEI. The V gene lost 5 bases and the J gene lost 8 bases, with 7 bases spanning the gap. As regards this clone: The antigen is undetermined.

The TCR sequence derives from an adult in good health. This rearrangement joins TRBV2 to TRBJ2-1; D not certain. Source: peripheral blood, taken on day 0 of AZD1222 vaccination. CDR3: CASSIRDEQFF. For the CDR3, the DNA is TGTGCCAGCAGTATAAGGGATGAGCAGTTCTTC.